Included here is one TCR beta chain sequence, with context. The target antigen is unknown. The sample's time point: pre-sensitization, week 0. The treatment is: therapeutic diphenylcyclopropenone sensitization with weekly scalp DPC. Per the original methods: Across samples, TCR counts had a median of about 100,000 and ranged from about 20,000 to 690,600. MiXCR, run by TCRdb on the RACE reads, gives a single entry per CDR3 protein. Here the V and J calls rest on TCRdb's processing, not on the authors' analysis. The sample has over 300,000 distinct CDR3 sequences, 5.1% seen once; the top ten hold 2.6%. Germline V gene sequence: CDR1 LGHDT, CDR2 YNNKEL (reference sequence). This CDR3 comprises 18 residues. Trimming took off 0 bases at V and 0 bases at J, with 14 bases between the two ends. This entry comes from a study of human T cells and chemical hapten exposure. Study results and limitations: Large CDR3 similarity clusters arose significantly more often from expanded TCRs than from controls. Alopecia affected the donors, so their immune response may differ from healthy people's.

This TCR derives from a woman aged 45-60 years with alopecia areata. Some clones in this sample may be carry-over from other donors' samples. Here the sequenced sample was whole blood, taken in connection with sensitization to the hapten diphenylcyclopropenone (DPC). This rearrangement joins TRBV3-1 to TRBJ1-4, with D hard to call. This CDR3 is CASSQDFRYRTTNEKLFF. The DNA of the CDR3 is TGTGCCAGCAGCCAAGATTTTAGGTATCGGACAACTAATGAAAAACTGTTTTTT.